The 23 T cell receptor beta chains given below trace back to one sample, sequenced in a study of beta chain features in type 1 diabetes. Reverse transcribing all isolated RNA meant expressed TCRB transcripts were sequenced. Assay used: immunoSEQ multiplex PCR; TCRdb lists only in-frame clones, some missing. Of 240,000 or so clones listed, 25% to 30% are singletons. The sequenced sample was central memory CD4+ T cells from blood. The receptors were sampled from a young man in good health.

The chain couples TRBV18 to TRBJ2-3; the D gene is possibly TRBD1 (7 bases). The germline V and J ends were trimmed by 5 bases and 1 base, with 16 bases remaining between them. The CDR3 covers 16 residues. CDR1 is KGHSH and CDR2 is LQKENI in the germline V gene. The CDR3 DNA reads as TGTGCCAGCTCAGCAAACAGGGGAGGTCGCACAGATACGCAGTATTTT. Translated, it gives CASSANRGGRTDTQYF. Using reference TRBV18 and TRBJ2-3 for the parts outside the CDR3, the full variable domain is NAGVMQNPRHLVRRRGQEARLRCSPMKGHSHVYWYRQLPEEGLKFMVYLQKENIIDESGMPKERFSAEFPKEGPSILRIQQVVRGDSAAYFCASSANRGGRTDTQYFGPGTRLTVL.

This chain uses TRBV9 with TRBJ1-3; maybe TRBD1 (5 bases). V was clipped by 4 bases and J by 0 bases, with 11 bases between them. The CDR3 extends over 15 amino acids. The germline V gene has CDR1 SGDLS and CDR2 YYNGEE. The chain's CDR3 is CASSQGGTSGNTIYF. Here the CDR3 DNA reads TGTGCCAGCAGCCAAGGAGGGACCTCTGGAAACACCATATATTTT. Based on the CDR3 plus reference TRBV9 and TRBJ1-3, the full variable domain is DSGVTQTPKHLITATGQRVTLRCSPRSGDLSVYWYQQSLDQGLQFLIQYYNGEERAKGNILERFSAQQFPDLHSELNLSSLELGDSALYFCASSQGGTSGNTIYFGEGSWLTVV.

CDR3 in amino acids: CAWKSSTEAFF. For the CDR3, the DNA is TGTGCCTGGAAGAGTTCCACTGAAGCTTTCTTT. The chain couples TRBV30 to TRBJ1-1; D is unclear. CDR3 length: 11 residues. Germline V CDR1 and CDR2: GTSNPN, SVGIG (reference sequence). V was trimmed by 4 bases and J by 4 bases, leaving 7 bases between them.

This clone appeared a few times. The V call is TRBV7-7, the J call TRBJ1-2; 7 nucleotides align to TRBD1. With V trimmed by 5 bases and J by 1 base, 16 bases remained unmatched. The germline gives CDR1 SSHAT, CDR2 FNYEAQ (reference sequence). The CDR3 has 18 amino acids. The CDR3 region has the DNA TGTGCCAGCAGCCCCGGTGGACGAGACAGGGCTTTTAACTATGGCTACACCTTC. This translates into CASSPGGRDRAFNYGYTF. Drawing the rest from reference TRBV7-7 and TRBJ1-2, the complete variable domain is GAGVSQSPRYKVTKRGQDVTLRCDPISSHATLYWYQQALGQGPEFLTYFNYEAQPDKSGLPSDRFSAERPEGSISTLTIQRTEQRDSAMYRCASSPGGRDRAFNYGYTFGSGTRLTVV.

Concerning this clone: This likely came from a read error, as a far larger clone is one base away. The rearrangement joins TRBV14 to TRBJ2-5; D call uncertain. V was trimmed by 5 bases and J by 2 bases, leaving 3 bases between them. Germline V gives CDR1 SGHDN, CDR2 FVKESK. CDR3 length: 11 amino acids. CDR3 coding DNA: TGTGCCAGCAGCGCTCAAGAGACCCAGTACTTC. Protein product: CASSAQETQYF.

The chain links TRBV30 to TRBJ2-7; tentatively, D is TRBD2 (5 bases). The CDR3 has 13 amino acids. Trimming took 3 bases from V and 7 from J, leaving 16 bases between them. The germline V gene encodes CDR1 GTSNPN and CDR2 SVGIG (reference sequence). Here the CDR3 DNA reads TGTGCCTGGAGGGCCACCCGGTCGGGAGAGCAGTACTTC. Protein product: CAWRATRSGEQYF.

The chain combines TRBV10-3 with TRBJ2-1, with 12 bases lining up with TRBD2. The CDR3 runs 14 residues. V was pared by 2 bases and J by 9 bases, with 2 bases of the junction left unmatched. CDR1 ENHRY and CDR2 SYGVKD come from the germline V gene. In DNA form, the CDR3 reads TGTGCCATCAGTGAGACTAGCGGGAGGTCTGAGCAGTTCTTC. This translates into CAISETSGRSEQFF.

This clone was detected many times. Additional DNA sequences in this sample encode the identical CDR3. CDR3 loop: CASSPGLNNEQFF. The CDR3 DNA is TGTGCCAGCTCACCAGGGTTAAACAATGAGCAGTTCTTC. The chain couples TRBV18 to TRBJ2-1; no reliable D call. V was pared by 2 bases and J by 5 bases, with 7 bases between. CDR3 size: 13 residues. Looked up from germline, CDR1 is KGHSH and CDR2 is LQKENI.

V gene TRBV30 combines with J gene TRBJ2-6; D gene ambiguous. CDR3 length: 17 amino acids. V lost 2 bases, J lost 0 bases, and 14 bases lay in between. Germline V CDR1 and CDR2: GTSNPN, SVGIG (reference sequence). CDR3 sequence: CAWSSGRSSSGANVLTF. CDR3 DNA: TGTGCCTGGAGTTCAGGACGGAGCTCCTCTGGGGCCAACGTCCTGACTTTC. The complete variable domain, with remaining parts taken from reference TRBV30 and TRBJ2-6, reads SQTIHQWPATLVQPVGSPLSLECTVEGTSNPNLYWYRQAAGRGLQLLFYSVGIGQISSEVPQNLSASRPQDRQFILSSKKLLLSDSGFYLCAWSSGRSSSGANVLTFGAGSRLTVL.

This clone has more than one count but fewer than ten. The chain uses TRBV5-4 and TRBJ2-7; 12 nucleotides match TRBD2. The germline V gene has CDR1 SGHNT and CDR2 YYREEE (reference sequence). The CDR3 length is 14 residues. Germline trimming cut 4 bases from V and 6 bases from J; bases unmatched to any gene: 5. CDR3 DNA sequence: TGTGCCAGCAGCGCCGGACTAGCGGGATCCGAGCAGTACTTC. Translating gives CASSAGLAGSEQYF.

CDR3: CASSAQGRQPQHF. DNA for the CDR3: TGCGCCAGCTCAGCACAGGGCAGGCAGCCCCAGCATTTT. The genes are TRBV10-2 and TRBJ1-5; perhaps TRBD1 as D (6 bases). V gave up 8 bases and J gave up 7 bases, with 15 bases separating them. The CDR3 runs to 13 residues. CDR1 and CDR2 from the germline V gene are WSHSY and SAAADI.

For this clone: This same CDR3 is encoded by further DNA sequences in the sample. The genes are TRBV11-2 and TRBJ2-3; D is unclear. Germline V CDR1 and CDR2: SGHAT, FQNNGV. This CDR3 is built from 12 residues. Trimming shortened V by 7 bases and J by 3 bases, and 8 bases separated the two germline ends. In DNA form, the CDR3 reads TGTGCCAGCACACCCTCTACAGATACGCAGTATTTT. Amino acid sequence: CASTPSTDTQYF. Complete variable domain (other parts from reference TRBV11-2 and TRBJ2-3): EAGVAQSPRYKIIEKRQSVAFWCNPISGHATLYWYQQILGQGPKLLIQFQNNGVVDDSQLPKDRFSAERLKGVDSTLKIQPAKLEDSAVYLCASTPSTDTQYFGPGTRLTVL.

There are a few counts of this clone. The CDR3 bases are TGTGCCAGCAGCGTTGACCTAAATCAGCCCCAGCATTTT. Amino acid sequence: CASSVDLNQPQHF. V is TRBV7-2 and J is TRBJ1-5; the D is unclear. The length of the CDR3 is 13 residues. V lost 5 bases, J lost 4 bases, and 9 bases lay in between. Germline lookup yields CDR1 SGHTA and CDR2 FQGNSA.

This clone was seen repeatedly, ten times or more. V and J are TRBV29-1 and TRBJ2-2; perhaps D is TRBD1 or TRBD2 (5 bases each). CDR1 and CDR2 (germline): SQVTM, ANQGSEA. V was shortened by 6 bases and J by 4 bases, with 15 bases between the two germline ends. CDR3 length: 14 residues. CDR3 coding DNA: TGCAGCGTAGCCACCGGGACGGCCACCGGGGAGCTGTTTTTT. It yields the protein CSVATGTATGELFF.

As concerns this clone: No DNA is shown, since the ends of the CDR3 on it are uncertain; the CDR3 is the one TCRdb lists. The V call is TRBV27, the J call TRBJ1-2. Counting both end residues, the CDR3 totals 15 amino acids. Looked up from germline, CDR1 is MNHEY and CDR2 is SMNVEV (reference sequence). CDR3 sequence reads: CASSTSRGYTIGYTF.

The chain recombines TRBV29-1 with TRBJ1-1, with D possibly being TRBD1 (5 bases). This CDR3 comprises 14 residues. Germline lookup yields CDR1 SQVTM and CDR2 ANQGSEA. V was clipped by 4 bases and J by 0 bases, with 12 bases between them. DNA for the CDR3: TGCAGCGTTGCCCGGGACCAAATGAACACTGAAGCTTTCTTT. Translating gives CSVARDQMNTEAFF.

The rearrangement uses TRBV15 and TRBJ1-5; D might be TRBD1 (6 bases). The germline CDR1 and CDR2 sequences are LNHNV and YYDKDF (reference sequence). V was trimmed by 5 bases and J by 0 bases, leaving 17 bases between them. There are 17 residues in the CDR3. The CDR3 protein is CATSPGTGGTSNQPQHF. CDR3 nucleotides: TGTGCCACCAGCCCAGGGACGGGGGGCACTAGCAATCAGCCCCAGCATTTT.

The chain recombines TRBV5-6 with TRBJ2-1; D is unclear. The germline gives CDR1 SGHDT, CDR2 YYEEEE. This CDR3 comprises 12 residues. Trimming took off 0 bases at V and 8 bases at J, with 6 bases between the two ends. CDR3 residues: CASSLAGYEQFF. Here the CDR3 DNA reads TGTGCCAGCAGCTTGGCCGGGTATGAGCAGTTCTTC.

In its sample, this clone was seen a few times. The chain links TRBV5-4 to TRBJ2-7; D might be TRBD2 (5 bases). V lost 4 bases and J 3 bases, leaving 14 bases between the germline ends. CDR3 length: 14 amino acids. The V gene's germline CDR1 is SGHNT and CDR2 YYREEE (reference sequence). CDR3 region: CASSPDSGVYEQYF. The CDR3 nucleotides are TGTGCCAGCAGCCCGGACTCCGGGGTCTACGAGCAGTACTTC.

The chain joins TRBV15 to TRBJ2-5, with D unclear. The V gene's germline CDR1 is LNHNV and CDR2 YYDKDF (reference sequence). The germline V and J ends were trimmed by 1 base and 1 base, with 10 bases remaining between them. The CDR3 extends over 15 amino acids. The CDR3 nucleotides read TGTGCCACCAGCAGAGGAGGCGGACCCCAAGAGACCCAGTACTTC. Translated: CATSRGGGPQETQYF.

The gene calls are TRBV18 and TRBJ1-1; possibly TRBD1 for D (6 bases). V was pared by 3 bases and J by 0 bases, with 11 bases between. The CDR3 loop spans 15 amino acids. Germline V lookup: CDR1 KGHSH, CDR2 LQKENI. CDR3 residues: CASSPGAPMNTEAFF. The CDR3 region has the DNA TGTGCCAGCTCACCGGGGGCACCGATGAACACTGAAGCTTTCTTT. Filled out from reference TRBV18 and TRBJ1-1, the complete variable domain reads NAGVMQNPRHLVRRRGQEARLRCSPMKGHSHVYWYRQLPEEGLKFMVYLQKENIIDESGMPKERFSAEFPKEGPSILRIQQVVRGDSAAYFCASSPGAPMNTEAFFGQGTRLTVV.

CDR3 in amino acids: CASSPGGESTDTQYF. The CDR3, as DNA: TGTGCCAGCAGCCCCGGGGGAGAATCTACAGATACGCAGTATTTT. This chain joins TRBV4-2 and TRBJ2-3; tentative D call: TRBD2 (6 bases). V was cut by 4 bases and J by 3 bases, with 14 bases left in between. In germline, CDR1 is LGHNA, CDR2 YNFKEQ. This CDR3 has 15 amino acids.

This clone came up a few times. This rearrangement joins TRBV5-4 to TRBJ2-3, with D unclear. V gave up 0 bases and J gave up 8 bases, with 13 bases separating them. Germline assignment: CDR1 SGHNT and CDR2 YYREEE (reference sequence). The CDR3 spans 14 residues. In DNA, the CDR3 is TGTGCCAGCAGCTTGGCCGGCAGACCGGGTACGCAGTATTTT. It translates to CASSLAGRPGTQYF. Filled out from reference TRBV5-4 and TRBJ2-3, the complete variable domain reads ETGVTQSPTHLIKTRGQQVTLRCSSQSGHNTVSWYQQALGQGPQFIFQYYREEENGRGNFPPRFSGLQFPNYSSELNVNALELDDSALYLCASSLAGRPGTQYFGPGTRLTVL.